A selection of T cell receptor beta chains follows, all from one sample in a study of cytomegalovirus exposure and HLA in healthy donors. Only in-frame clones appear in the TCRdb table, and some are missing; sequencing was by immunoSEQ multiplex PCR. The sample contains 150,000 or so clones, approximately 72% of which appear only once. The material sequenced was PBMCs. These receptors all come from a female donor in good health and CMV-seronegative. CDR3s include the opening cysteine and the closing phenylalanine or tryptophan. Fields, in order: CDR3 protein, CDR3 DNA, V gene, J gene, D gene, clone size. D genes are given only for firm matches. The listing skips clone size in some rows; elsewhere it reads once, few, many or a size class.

CDR3aa: CASSLGLLAEETQYF
CDR3nt: TGTGCCAGCAGCTTAGGGCTACTAGCGGAAGAGACCCAGTACTTC
v_gene: TRBV7-9
j_gene: TRBJ2-5
d_gene: TRBD2
abundance: -

CDR3aa: CASSLWGDRAQETQYF
CDR3nt: TGTGCCAGCAGCTTATGGGGGGACAGGGCGCAGGAGACCCAGTACTTC
v_gene: TRBV11-2
j_gene: TRBJ2-5
d_gene: TRBD1
abundance: -

CDR3aa: CASSEGTTYEQYF
CDR3nt: TGCGCCAGCAGCGAAGGGACAACCTACGAGCAGTACTTC
v_gene: TRBV10-1
j_gene: TRBJ2-7
d_gene: -
abundance: -

CDR3aa: CASSQVWARAYEQYF
CDR3nt: TGCGCCAGCAGCCAAGTTTGGGCCAGGGCCTACGAGCAGTACTTC
v_gene: TRBV4-1
j_gene: TRBJ2-7
d_gene: -
abundance: -

CDR3aa: CATSRDRSRTPSHGYTF
CDR3nt: TGTGCCACCAGCAGAGATAGGAGTCGGACTCCCTCGCATGGCTACACCTTC
v_gene: TRBV15
j_gene: TRBJ1-2
d_gene: -
abundance: -

CDR3aa: CASSLGFLAGRTGELFF
CDR3nt: TGTGCCAGCAGCTTGGGCTTCCTAGCGGGACGCACCGGGGAGCTGTTTTTT
v_gene: TRBV5-6
j_gene: TRBJ2-2
d_gene: TRBD2
abundance: -

CDR3aa: CASTGQPNTEAFF
CDR3nt: TGTGCCAGCACGGGACAGCCTAACACTGAAGCTTTCTTT
v_gene: TRBV2
j_gene: TRBJ1-1
d_gene: TRBD1
abundance: few

CDR3aa: CASSSIAGGLDEQFF
CDR3nt: TGCGCCAGCAGCTCGATAGCGGGGGGGTTGGATGAGCAGTTCTTC
v_gene: TRBV5-1
j_gene: TRBJ2-1
d_gene: TRBD2
abundance: -

CDR3aa: CASSPGGLLAGGNEQYF
CDR3nt: TGCGCCAGCAGCCCTGGCGGCCTACTAGCGGGGGGGAACGAGCAGTACTTC
v_gene: TRBV5-1
j_gene: TRBJ2-7
d_gene: TRBD2
abundance: -

CDR3aa: CASTLYGTKNTGELFF
CDR3nt: TGTGCCAGCACCTTGTATGGGACAAAGAACACCGGGGAGCTGTTTTTT
v_gene: TRBV11-1
j_gene: TRBJ2-2
d_gene: -
abundance: -

CDR3aa: CASSSTGGLANEQFF
CDR3nt: TGTGCCAGCAGTTCGACGGGGGGGCTAGCCAATGAGCAGTTCTTC
v_gene: TRBV6-5
j_gene: TRBJ2-1
d_gene: TRBD2
abundance: once

CDR3aa: CASSHRDRVPAGANVLTF
CDR3nt: TGTGCCAGCAGCCACCGGGACAGGGTTCCCGCTGGGGCCAACGTCCTGACTTTC
v_gene: TRBV7-9
j_gene: TRBJ2-6
d_gene: TRBD1
abundance: -

CDR3aa: CASSLNSVVNTEAFF
CDR3nt: TGCGCCAGCAGCTTGAATTCAGTCGTGAACACTGAAGCTTTCTTT
v_gene: TRBV5-1
j_gene: TRBJ1-1
d_gene: -
abundance: -

CDR3aa: CASSSGLAVPNEQFF
CDR3nt: TGTGCCAGCAGTTCGGGACTAGCGGTACCCAATGAGCAGTTCTTC
v_gene: TRBV7-9
j_gene: TRBJ2-1
d_gene: TRBD2
abundance: -

CDR3aa: CASSLGPEGGDQPQHF
CDR3nt: TGCGCCAGCAGCTTGGGCCCCGAGGGCGGGGACCAGCCCCAGCATTTT
v_gene: TRBV5-1
j_gene: TRBJ1-5
d_gene: -
abundance: -

CDR3aa: CASSLIPLASPLHF
CDR3nt: TGTGCCAGCAGCTTAATTCCTTTAGCGTCACCCCTCCACTTT
v_gene: TRBV7-2
j_gene: TRBJ1-6
d_gene: -
abundance: -

CDR3aa: CASSPWDRGGYEQYF
CDR3nt: TGTGCCAGCAGTCCGTGGGACAGGGGGGGGTACGAGCAGTACTTC
v_gene: TRBV28
j_gene: TRBJ2-7
d_gene: TRBD1
abundance: -

CDR3aa: CASSLLGGGINQPQHF
CDR3nt: TGCGCCAGCAGCCTTCTAGGGGGGGGAATCAATCAGCCCCAGCATTTT
v_gene: TRBV4-1
j_gene: TRBJ1-5
d_gene: -
abundance: -

CDR3aa: CASSLGGERTYEQYF
CDR3nt: TGTGCCAGCAGCTTAGGGGGGGAGAGGACCTACGAGCAGTACTTC
v_gene: TRBV7-2
j_gene: TRBJ2-7
d_gene: -
abundance: -

CDR3aa: CASSLVAGSSYNEQFF
CDR3nt: TGCGCCAGCAGCTTGGTAGCGGGGAGCTCCTACAATGAGCAGTTCTTC
v_gene: TRBV5-1
j_gene: TRBJ2-1
d_gene: TRBD2
abundance: -